The clone carrying this T cell receptor beta chain was observed at least ten times. The target antigen is unknown. CDR3 size: 13 residues. Germline assignment: CDR1 SEHNR and CDR2 FQNEAQ (reference sequence). Trimming stripped 5 bases from V and 4 bases from J, with 11 bases between. The source of the sample is a study of blood T cells in healthy people across ages. Study outcomes and limitations: Underestimates were what the diversity estimates from one million T cells were considered to be.

Drawn from each donor were around 9.1 milliliters of peripheral blood. Each sample yielded at least 5 micrograms of PBMC total RNA. Through a sample-barcoded 5' primer and a J-beta primer mix, a second PCR was run for roughly 7 to 12 cycles. TCRdb re-called the 5' RACE reads with MiXCR, one entry per CDR3 protein. The table includes about 590,000 distinct CDR3 sequences, approximately 30% detected once. The sample taken for sequencing was blood. This receptor was identified in a woman aged 80 or over in good health. This sequence joins TRBV7-9 and TRBJ2-5, with D tentatively TRBD2 (5 bases). CDR3 nucleotides: TGTGCCAGCAGCGATCCCGGGGTAGAGACCCAGTACTTC. Translating it yields CASSDPGVETQYF.